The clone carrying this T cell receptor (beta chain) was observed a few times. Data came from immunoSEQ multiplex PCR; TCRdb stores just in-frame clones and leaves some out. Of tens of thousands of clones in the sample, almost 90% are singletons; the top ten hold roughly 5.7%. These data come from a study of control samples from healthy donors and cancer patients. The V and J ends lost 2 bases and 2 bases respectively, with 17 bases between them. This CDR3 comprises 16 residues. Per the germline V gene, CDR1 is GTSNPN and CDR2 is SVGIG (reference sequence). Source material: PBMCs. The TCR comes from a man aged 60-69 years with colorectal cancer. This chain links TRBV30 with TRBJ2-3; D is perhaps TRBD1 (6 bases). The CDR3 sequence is CAWSRGTGTFTDTQYF. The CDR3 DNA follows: TGTGCCTGGAGTCGAGGTACAGGGACCTTCACAGATACGCAGTATTTT.